This T cell receptor (beta chain) appears in the sequencing data of a study of early T cells in non-severe SARS-CoV-2 infection. Study as a whole: Sequenced bulk RNA came from whole blood that was unsorted, and chains were unpaired. Notes on the study in general: Matching results from VDJdb favored anti-spike CD8 responses, leaving private and CD4 specificities undetected.

This clonotype was detected many times. Its antigen is not identified. Each single cDNA molecule received a unique molecular identifier. TCRdb recomputed calls from the 5' RACE reads with MiXCR, one row per CDR3 protein. The table records about 100,000 distinct CDR3 sequences, about an eighth of them present only once. CDR1 is SGHTA, CDR2 FQGNSA, per germline. The CDR3 sequence is 16 residues long. The ends were cut back, 5 bases at V and 0 bases at J, with 14 bases in the middle. The V gene is TRBV7-2, the J gene TRBJ2-4; weak D call: TRBD1 (5 bases). The sequence derives from an adult who was a healthcare worker with PCR-confirmed SARS-CoV-2 infection or an uninfected control (not recorded which). Sequencing was done on a sample of whole blood. The CDR3 sequence: CASSLRQSVAKNIQYF. CDR3 DNA sequence: TGTGCCAGCAGCCTACGACAGAGCGTAGCCAAAAACATTCAGTACTTC.